The present T cell receptor beta chain was sequenced within a study of blood T cell repertoires in COVID-19. In the study overall: Acute and convalescent COVID-19 specimens originated in the United States, Italy and Spain.

Assignment of participants to cohorts was predicated upon participant-reported clinical history. People in the exposed group encountered a COVID-19 case within 2 weeks before entering the study. The ends lost 5 bases at V and 6 bases at J; junction bases unmatched: 2. CDR1 is LNHDA, CDR2 SQIVND, per germline (reference sequence). This CDR3 has 13 amino acids. The table came from immunoSEQ multiplex PCR; TCRdb's copy has only in-frame clones and leaves some out. This table holds fewer than 400,000 clones, 85% found once. The gene calls are TRBV19 and TRBJ2-7, with 12 bases matching TRBD2. The source is a woman in her 30s who had been exposed to COVID-19. Sequenced sample: PBMCs or T cells enriched from blood (not recorded which). Here the CDR3 reads CASSRTSGVEQYF. CDR3 in DNA: TGTGCCAGTAGTCGGACTAGCGGGGTCGAGCAGTACTTC.